The text below deals with one T cell receptor (beta chain). The specificity of this receptor is unknown. There are no base qualities to consult, and no much larger clone falls within one base. This entry is derived from a study of shared clonotypes between healthy human individuals (TCRdb year 2020). In terms of the full investigation: A couple of women and three men aged 18 to 49 years were included in the cohort. For each donor, three plates each were used for CD4 naive and CD4 memory, two plates were used for CD8 naive, and one plate was used for CD8 memory. The study deeply sequenced blood TCR repertoires of about five healthy adults to estimate repertoire size and the extent of clonotype sharing between individuals. Libraries were prepared and TCR repertoires were sequenced by different laboratories using diverse techniques, in order to increase sequencing depth and limit assay-specific biases. Each donor's leukapheresis produced roughly between roughly 0.85 and 9.5 billion PBMCs.

The paper as a whole reports these results and caveats: Naive subsets generally had larger estimated clonotype richness than memory subsets did. Even with the large sequencing depth, rarefaction of the sorted-subset datasets indicated that sequencing was incomplete. Compared with non-shared clonotypes, clonotypes shared by all four sorted-subset donors had higher generation probabilities. Because the study included only a small number of donors, the genetic and exposure-history diversity represented was limited. Sampling was restricted to blood, and TCR repertoires in tissue are likely to differ from TCR repertoires in blood. About 4.5% of naive CD4, 3% to 4% of naive CD8, roughly 2.4% of memory CD4, and roughly 0.4% of memory CD8 clonotypes were shared across a few donors. Based on pairwise subsampling, the degree of clonotype sharing among donors was expected to be affected by sequencing depth.

Using the deep immunoSEQ assay, TCR CDR3 regions were amplified from genomic DNA by multiplex PCR. Extracted genomic DNA from each cell subset was spread evenly across all wells of several immunoSEQ 96-well plates, with each plate serving as a replicate. For sorted subsets, 150 to 250 ng genomic DNA, equal to approximately 30,000 T cell genomes, was loaded into each replicate PCR. Purified libraries were quantified with a Qubit 3.0 fluorometer, sized on a Bioanalyzer 2100, and re-quantified with the KAPA Library Quantification kit. Each immunoSEQ 96-well plate was sequenced on its own single-read 150-cycle Illumina NextSeq 550 flow cell. The authors' pipeline ran thus. The immunoSEQ output contained only junctional sequences without quality scores, so filtering could not match that applied to full-length reads. Sequences were annotated with PyIR, a Python wrapper for IgBLAST v1.9, using IMGT germline references to assign V/J genes and CDR3. Reads were filtered out if the reads had weak V/J assignments (E-value above 1e-6), no CDR3, stop codons, out-of-frame junctions, or ambiguous translated residues. A V3J clonotype was defined by an identical inferred V gene, J gene, and CDR3 amino acid sequence. To compute the percentage overlap between repertoires, the number of shared unique clonotypes was divided by the size of the smaller repertoire. Richness of each repertoire was evaluated using RTK rarefaction, the Chao1 estimator, and Recon v2.1 estimates of unobserved clonotypes. Generation probabilities for all TCRbeta clonotypes obtained by the gDNA method from a handful of donors were computed using OLGA. What TCRdb holds here is the immuneACCESS table cut down to in-frame rearrangements. Part of the clones is not present; checked against another copy, under half of the missing clones reflect an unresolved V gene, and the others are unexplained. That table supplies the V and J calls and clone size; D and trimming were determined from the DNA. This sample holds millions of clones; 85% to 95% were observed only once. The top ten clonotypes cover 0.13% of the sample.

The donors were healthy, HIV-negative adults with no recently reported acute infections or vaccinations. Every donor was a Caucasian adult residing in Nashville, Tennessee, USA. CD4+ T cells were enriched by magnetic negative selection, after which naive cells were positively selected on CD45RA and the negative fraction was taken as the memory subset. Blood was collected by leukapheresis, and PBMCs were isolated by Ficoll-Histopaque density gradient centrifugation and then cryopreserved in liquid nitrogen vapor phase. Analytical flow cytometry was used to check the purity and quantity of each magnetically sorted T cell population. Each sorted fraction had its genomic DNA isolated and then quantified by UV absorbance on a Nanodrop 2000c. CDR1 and CDR2 are drawn from the germline V gene: SGHRS, YFSETQ. The CDR3 covers 14 residues, taking in both the cysteine and the phenylalanine. The kept DNA is CDR3 alone, 42 bases in frame from the first base. Trimming accounts for 6 bases at V and 6 bases at J, while the number of junction bases matched to no gene is 12.

The clonotype comes from a man aged 18 to 29 in good health. Sequenced: naive CD4+ T cells sorted from blood. The sample's cell subset or site label, decoded: CD45RA+ positively selected. The sequence is built from TRBV5-1 and TRBJ2-7; TRBD1 aligns with 7 central bases. The sequenced DNA: TGCGCCAGCACGGTGGAGACAGGGTTTAGCGAGCAGTACTTC. Its protein is CASTVETGFSEQYF.